The clone carrying this TCR beta chain was detected a few times. What it recognizes is unknown. V was pared by 0 bases and J by 4 bases, with 9 bases between. The CDR3 has 14 residues. CDR1 is SEHNR and CDR2 is FQNEAQ in the germline V gene (reference sequence). The sample originates from a study of CD8 T cells in ankylosing spondylitis. The study's findings and limits: Prior work had noted some motif variants in reactive arthritis blood and synovial fluid. Disease-linked clones reportedly showed significant enrichment in matched ankylosing spondylitis synovial fluid. Researchers report that disease-linked clones proved CD8+ and relatively rare in peripheral blood. Seemingly characteristic of ankylosing spondylitis blood was a TCR beta motif consisting of roughly 8 highly homologous variants.

Researchers built TCR beta libraries using quantitative 5'-RACE with molecular barcodes. MiXCR was run by TCRdb on the 5' RACE reads, yielding one entry per CDR3 protein. The data show about 750,000 distinct CDR3 sequences, 19% seen once. This receptor was identified in a male donor with ankylosing spondylitis. The chain has TRBV7-9 and TRBJ1-2; D is uncertain. Sequencing was performed on blood, either unsorted or a sorted T cell fraction (not recorded which). The DNA for the CDR3 is TGTGCCAGCAGCTTAGCAGGGCCCCTCTATGGCTACACCTTC. Its translation: CASSLAGPLYGYTF.